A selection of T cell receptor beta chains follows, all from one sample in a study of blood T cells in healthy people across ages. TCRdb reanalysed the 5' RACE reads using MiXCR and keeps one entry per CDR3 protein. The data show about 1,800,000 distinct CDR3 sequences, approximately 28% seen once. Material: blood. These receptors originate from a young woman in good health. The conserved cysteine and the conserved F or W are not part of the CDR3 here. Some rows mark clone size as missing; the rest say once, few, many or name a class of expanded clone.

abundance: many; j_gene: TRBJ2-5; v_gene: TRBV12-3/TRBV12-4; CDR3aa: ASSRADMERRETQY
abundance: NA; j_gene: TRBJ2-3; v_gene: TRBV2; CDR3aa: ASRDMASTDTQY
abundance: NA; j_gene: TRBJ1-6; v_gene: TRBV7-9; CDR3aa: ASSPRTVGHSPLH
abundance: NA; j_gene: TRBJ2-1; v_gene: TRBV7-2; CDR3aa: ASRSNGQF
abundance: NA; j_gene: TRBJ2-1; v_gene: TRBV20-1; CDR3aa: SASSVGGADYNEQF
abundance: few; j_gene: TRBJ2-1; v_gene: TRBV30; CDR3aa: ACPVRGGSYNEQF
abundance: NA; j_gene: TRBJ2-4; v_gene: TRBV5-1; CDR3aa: ASSLLASAGNIQY
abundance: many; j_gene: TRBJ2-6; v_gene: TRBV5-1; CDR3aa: ASSLPSGANVLT
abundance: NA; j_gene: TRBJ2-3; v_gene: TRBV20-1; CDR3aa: SARPLRGGLTDTQY
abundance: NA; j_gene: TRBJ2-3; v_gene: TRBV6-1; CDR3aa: ASSNRLSGGQKYTQY
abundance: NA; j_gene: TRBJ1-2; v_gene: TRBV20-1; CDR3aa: SARVAGQSRGYT
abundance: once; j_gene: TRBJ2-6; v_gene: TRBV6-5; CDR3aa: ASSYETLGGADVLT
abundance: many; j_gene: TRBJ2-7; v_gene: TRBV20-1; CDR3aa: SARDPQTSPHYEQY
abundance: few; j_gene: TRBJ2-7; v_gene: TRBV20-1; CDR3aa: SAILAGSYEQY
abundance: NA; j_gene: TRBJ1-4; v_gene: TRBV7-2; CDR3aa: ASSSPGRRTNEKLF
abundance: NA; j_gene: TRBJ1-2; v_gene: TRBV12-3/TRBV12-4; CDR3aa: ASSLDRARRSYGYT
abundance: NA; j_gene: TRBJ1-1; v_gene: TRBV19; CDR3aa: ASSMRIGWEAEAF
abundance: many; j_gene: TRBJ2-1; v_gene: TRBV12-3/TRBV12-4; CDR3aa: ASTLSGGISYNEQF
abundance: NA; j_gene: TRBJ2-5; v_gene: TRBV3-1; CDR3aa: ASSRSTRVWVQETQY
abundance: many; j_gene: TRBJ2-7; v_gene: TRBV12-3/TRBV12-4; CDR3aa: ASSLAYRGTGGPYEQY
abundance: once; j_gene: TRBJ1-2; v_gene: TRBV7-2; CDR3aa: ASTQGRVGYGYT
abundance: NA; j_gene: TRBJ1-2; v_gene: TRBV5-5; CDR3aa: ASSLVPEGYT
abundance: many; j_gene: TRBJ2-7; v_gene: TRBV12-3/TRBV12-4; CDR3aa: ASSLNRGARGQY
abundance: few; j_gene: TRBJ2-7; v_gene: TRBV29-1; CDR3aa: SVRGTGSYEQY
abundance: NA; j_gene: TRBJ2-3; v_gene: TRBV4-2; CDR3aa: ASSQNSGTTSTDTQY
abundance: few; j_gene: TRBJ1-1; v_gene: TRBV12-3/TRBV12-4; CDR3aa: ASSLGREDIAF
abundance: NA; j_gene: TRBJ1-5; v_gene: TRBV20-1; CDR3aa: SAREARGNQPQH
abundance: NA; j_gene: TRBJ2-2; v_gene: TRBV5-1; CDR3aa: ASSFAGTGKTGELF
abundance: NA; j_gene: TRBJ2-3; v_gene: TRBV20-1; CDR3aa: SASGTGGTDTQY
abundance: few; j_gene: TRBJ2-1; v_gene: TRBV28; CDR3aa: ASIFAEGPPHYNEQF
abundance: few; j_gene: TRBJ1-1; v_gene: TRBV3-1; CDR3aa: ASSQGGAPNTEAF
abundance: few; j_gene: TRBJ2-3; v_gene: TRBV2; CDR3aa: ASSGLPDTQY
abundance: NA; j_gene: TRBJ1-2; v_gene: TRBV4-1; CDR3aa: ASSQNPGDGYDYT
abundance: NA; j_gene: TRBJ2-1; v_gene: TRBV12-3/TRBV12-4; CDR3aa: ASTQGVGNNEQF
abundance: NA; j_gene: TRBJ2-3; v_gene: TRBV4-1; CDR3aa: ASSQGVVTDTQY
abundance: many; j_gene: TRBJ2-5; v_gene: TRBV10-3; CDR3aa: AISSGDDRWTQY
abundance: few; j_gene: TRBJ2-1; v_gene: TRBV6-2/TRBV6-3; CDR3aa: ASSYTGPLLGEQF
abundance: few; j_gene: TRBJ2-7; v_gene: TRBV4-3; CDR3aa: ASSQGSGSASYEQY
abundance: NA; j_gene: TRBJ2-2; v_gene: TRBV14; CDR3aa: ASSRQYANTGELF
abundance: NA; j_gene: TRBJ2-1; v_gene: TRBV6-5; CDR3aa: ASSYGLAGVYEQF
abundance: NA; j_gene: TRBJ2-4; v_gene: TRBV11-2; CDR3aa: ASKKGAQPKNIQY
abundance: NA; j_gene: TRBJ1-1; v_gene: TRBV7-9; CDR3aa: ASSPGKTEAF